Listed here are 9 T cell receptor beta chains from one sample, sequenced in a study of blood T cell repertoires in COVID-19. Profiling relied on immunoSEQ multiplex PCR, and the TCRdb table lists in-frame clones only, not all of them. The repertoire holds approximately 46,000 clones, with under 95% as singletons. Material: peripheral blood. These receptors were collected from a man aged 65 to 79 with active COVID-19.

The chain carries TRBV5-6 and TRBJ1-3; 8 bases map to TRBD1. This CDR3 contains 15 residues. Trimming cost V 4 bases and J 2 bases; bases outside gene matches: 5. In germline, CDR1 is SGHDT, CDR2 YYEEEE. The CDR3 is CASSRGQGTGNTIYF. The CDR3 nucleotides read TGTGCCAGCAGCCGAGGACAGGGAACTGGAAACACCATATATTTT.

This chain links TRBV5-1 with TRBJ1-4, with a tentative D call TRBD1 (6 bases). Trimming took off 4 bases at V and 4 bases at J, with 11 bases between the two ends. The CDR3 is 14 residues long. Per the germline V gene, CDR1 is SGHRS and CDR2 is YFSETQ. CDR3 protein: CASSADSLNEKLFF. In DNA form, the CDR3 reads TGCGCCAGCAGCGCGGACAGCCTTAATGAAAAACTGTTTTTT.

The chain carries TRBV12-5 and TRBJ2-7, with a tentative D call TRBD2 (5 bases). The V end lost 0 bases, the J end lost 4 bases, and 16 bases lay between the germline ends. Germline V lookup: CDR1 LGHNT, CDR2 FRNRAP. CDR3 length: 16 amino acids. CDR3 sequence: CASGLVKTTILYEQYF. CDR3 nucleotide sequence: TGTGCTAGTGGTTTGGTAAAGACTACCATACTGTACGAGCAGTACTTC.

The chain joins TRBV3-1 (or the pseudogene TRBV3-2) to TRBJ1-6; D unresolved. The CDR3 sequence is 17 residues long. Trimming stripped 0 bases from V and 5 bases from J, with 14 bases between. Germline V gene lookup returns CDR1 LGHDT and CDR2 YNNKEL (reference sequence). The CDR3 nucleotides are TGTGCCAGCAGCCAAGATTTTGGAGCGGGGAATAATTCACCCCTCCACTTT. This translates into CASSQDFGAGNNSPLHF.

This clone was seen a handful of times. The chain links TRBV9 to TRBJ2-7; 7 nucleotides agree with TRBD1. The V gene end was trimmed by 4 bases and the J gene end by 2 bases; junction bases not matched to a gene: 6. Germline loops: CDR1 SGDLS, CDR2 YYNGEE. There are 14 residues in the CDR3. The CDR3 nucleotides read TGTGCCAGCAGCCCCCGACAGGGTACCTACGAGCAGTACTTC. Its translation: CASSPRQGTYEQYF.

This chain joins TRBV30 and TRBJ2-5; 13 bases match TRBD2. The CDR3 spans 14 residues. Germline V gene lookup returns CDR1 GTSNPN and CDR2 SVGIG (reference sequence). The V gene end was trimmed by 8 bases and the J gene end by 1 base; junction bases not matched to a gene: 4. Written as DNA, the CDR3 is TGTGCCACGCGACTAGCGGGGGGCCAAGAGACCCAGTACTTC. This gives the protein CATRLAGGQETQYF.

The chain combines TRBV7-2 with TRBJ2-7; D is perhaps TRBD1 (6 bases). This CDR3 contains 14 residues. V gave up 5 bases and J gave up 9 bases, with 20 bases separating them. CDR1 and CDR2 from the germline V gene are SGHTA and FQGNSA. CDR3 sequence reads: CASSPLQGPTAQYF. In DNA form, the CDR3 reads TGTGCCAGCAGCCCTTTACAGGGACCTACGGCGCAGTACTTC.

The V call is TRBV2, the J call TRBJ2-7, with D possibly being TRBD1 (6 bases). Between the trimmed V and J ends, which lost 4 bases and 3 bases, there was a span of 10 bases. Germline values: CDR1 SNHLY, CDR2 FYNNEI. CDR3 length equals 13 residues. CDR3 in amino acids: CASSGTVLYEQYF. The CDR3 coding sequence is TGTGCCAGCAGTGGGACAGTCCTCTACGAGCAGTACTTC.

The genes are TRBV4-1 and TRBJ1-5; possibly TRBD1 for D (6 bases). The ends were cut back, 5 bases at V and 13 bases at J, with 15 bases in the middle. The CDR3 is 12 residues long. Germline V gene data show CDR1 as MGHRA and CDR2 as YSYEKL. The CDR3 DNA is TGCGCCAGCAGCGGACAGCCGGGCAGGCAGCATTTT. Encoded protein: CASSGQPGRQHF.